This T cell receptor beta chain originates from a study of blood T cell repertoires in COVID-19. Overall study context: Some COVID-19 samples were acute and others convalescent; all came from the United States, Italy and Spain.

This clone has only a few counts. Between the trimmed V and J ends, which lost 0 bases and 4 bases, there was a span of 12 bases. The CDR3 is 16 residues long. The germline gives CDR1 MNHEY, CDR2 SVGEGT. As originally analysed: Reference gene primer amplification gave nucleated cell count estimates. The data were produced by immunoSEQ multiplex PCR, yet TCRdb's version contains in-frame clones alone and is incomplete. V, J and clone size were drawn from that table, and D and trimming were deduced from the DNA. Among about 73,000 clones, 75% to 80% were seen once, and the ten largest hold around 2%. This chain uses TRBV6-2 or TRBV6-3 with TRBJ1-4; unclear D gene. The material sequenced was peripheral blood. The clonotype originates from a man aged 70-80 years with COVID-19, enrolled during active disease. DNA for the CDR3: TGTGCCAGCAGTTACTCGCCGACGGGATATAATGAAAAACTGTTTTTT. This codes for CASSYSPTGYNEKLFF.